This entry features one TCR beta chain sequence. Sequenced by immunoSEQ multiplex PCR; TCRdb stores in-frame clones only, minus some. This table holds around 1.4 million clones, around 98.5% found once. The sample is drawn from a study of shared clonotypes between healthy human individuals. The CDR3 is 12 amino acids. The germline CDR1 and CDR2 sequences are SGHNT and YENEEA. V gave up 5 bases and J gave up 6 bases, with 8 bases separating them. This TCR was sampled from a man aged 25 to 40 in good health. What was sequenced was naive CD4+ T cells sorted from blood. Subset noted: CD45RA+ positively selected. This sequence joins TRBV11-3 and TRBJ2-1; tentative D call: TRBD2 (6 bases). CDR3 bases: TGTGCCAGCAGCGGTAGCGGCAATGAGCAGTTCTTC. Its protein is CASSGSGNEQFF. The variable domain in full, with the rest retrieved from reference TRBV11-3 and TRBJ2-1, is EAGVVQSPRYKIIEKKQPVAFWCNPISGHNTLYWYLQNLGQGPELLIRYENEEAVDDSQLPKDRFSAERLKGVDSTLKIQPAELGDSAVYLCASSGSGNEQFFGPGTRLTVL.